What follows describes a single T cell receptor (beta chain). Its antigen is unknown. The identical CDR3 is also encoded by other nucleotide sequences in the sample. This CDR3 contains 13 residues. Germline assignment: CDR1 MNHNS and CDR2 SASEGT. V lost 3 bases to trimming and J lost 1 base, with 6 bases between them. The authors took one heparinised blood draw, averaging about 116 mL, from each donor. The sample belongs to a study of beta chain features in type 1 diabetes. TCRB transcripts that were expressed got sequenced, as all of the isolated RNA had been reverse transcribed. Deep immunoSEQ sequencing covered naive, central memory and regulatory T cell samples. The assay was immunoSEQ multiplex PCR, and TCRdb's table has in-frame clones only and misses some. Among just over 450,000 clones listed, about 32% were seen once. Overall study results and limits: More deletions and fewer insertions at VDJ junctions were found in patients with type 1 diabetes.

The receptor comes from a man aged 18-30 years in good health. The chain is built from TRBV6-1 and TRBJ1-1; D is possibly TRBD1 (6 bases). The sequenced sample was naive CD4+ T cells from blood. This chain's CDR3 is CASSETGNTEAFF. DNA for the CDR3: TGTGCCAGCAGTGAGACAGGGAACACTGAAGCTTTCTTT.